These T cell receptor beta chains were read from a single sample in a study of cytomegalovirus exposure and HLA in healthy donors. Clones were read by immunoSEQ multiplex PCR, and TCRdb kept only the in-frame ones, dropping some. The repertoire holds around 150,000 clones, with over 75% as singletons. Sequencing input: PBMCs. The receptors here all came from a young man in good health and CMV-seronegative. The CDR3 runs from the conserved cysteine through the conserved F or W. Each record gives: V gene, J gene, CDR3 protein.

TRBV5-5	TRBJ2-7	CASSLLAGLLAEQYF
TRBV25-1	TRBJ2-3	CASRGLAGFTDTQYF
TRBV9	TRBJ1-1	CASSVPMGGVVNTEAFF
TRBV7-9	TRBJ1-3	CASSLYGTGSGNTIYF
TRBV6-5	TRBJ2-7	CASSYSTGPTYEQYF
TRBV5-1	TRBJ1-6	CASSLGLENSPLHF
TRBV28	TRBJ2-7	CASRGVGEQYF
TRBV19	TRBJ2-2	CASYRGLTGELFF
TRBV6-6	TRBJ1-3	CASSYGQANGNTIYF
TRBV10-3	TRBJ1-5	CAISPDRVSNQPQHF
TRBV13	TRBJ1-6	CASSSRTGRNSPLNF
TRBV5-1	TRBJ2-7	CASSRAGSSYEQYF
TRBV9	TRBJ1-2	CASSVDNYGYPF
TRBV5-4	TRBJ1-4	CASSQDLGTGGEKLFF
TRBV7-9	TRBJ2-1	CASSLVSLGGRVDNEQFF
TRBV19	TRBJ1-5	CASSGTGNNQPQHF
TRBV6-6	TRBJ2-1	CASSAGTYNEQFF
TRBV28	TRBJ2-7	CASSADRRFLYEQYF
TRBV28	TRBJ1-5	CASSGWTGSNQPQHF
TRBV6-5	TRBJ1-5	CASKQDSNQPQHF
TRBV5-6	TRBJ2-3	CASSGSWDRGRISTDTQYF
TRBV7-7	TRBJ2-2	CASSRGLTRTGELFF
TRBV19	TRBJ2-3	CASTQTSGGPDTQYF
TRBV7-6	TRBJ2-1	CASSLETSGLRRVNEQFF